The 21 T cell receptor beta chains below were found in one sample sequenced in a study of PD-1 blockade in classical Hodgkin lymphoma. Each patient experienced a relapse that followed autologous stem cell transplantation, and brentuximab vedotin exposure varied. Clones were read by immunoSEQ multiplex PCR, and TCRdb kept only the in-frame ones, dropping some. The table has about 40,000 clones, 70% to 80% seen once. The sequenced sample was peripheral blood mononuclear cells (PBMCs), obtained at baseline. The receptors come from a human donor with classical Hodgkin lymphoma.

This chain uses TRBV29-1 with TRBJ1-4; no reliable D call. The CDR3 spans 13 residues. Trimming cost V 4 bases and J 8 bases, with 14 bases left between them. CDR1 and CDR2 (germline): SQVTM, ANQGSEA. The CDR3 reads CSVVGRRSEKLFF. In nucleotides, the CDR3 is TGCAGCGTTGTTGGACGGAGAAGCGAAAAACTGTTTTTT.

The chain carries TRBV19 and TRBJ2-5; 8 bases align to TRBD1. There are 15 residues in the CDR3. Losses at the gene ends were 3 bases for V and 4 bases for J; bases not matched to a gene: 7. In germline, CDR1 is LNHDA, CDR2 SQIVND (reference sequence). This chain's CDR3 is CASSILPGGPETQYF. Here the CDR3 DNA reads TGTGCCAGTAGTATCCTCCCAGGGGGCCCAGAGACCCAGTACTTC.

This sequence joins TRBV4-1 and TRBJ1-1, with D tentatively TRBD1 (5 bases). Germline CDR1 and CDR2: MGHRA and YSYEKL. The germline V and J ends were trimmed by 1 base and 0 bases, with 9 bases remaining between them. The CDR3 loop spans 15 amino acids. The DNA of the CDR3 is TGCGCCAGCAGCCAAGTTGGGGGGATGAACACTGAAGCTTTCTTT. This gives the protein CASSQVGGMNTEAFF.

J is TRBJ2-7 and V is TRBV27; possibly TRBD2 for D (5 bases). V lost 10 bases and J 0 bases, leaving 13 bases between the germline ends. This CDR3 region has 13 residues. CDR1 and CDR2 from the germline V gene are MNHEY and SMNVEV (reference sequence). In DNA form, the CDR3 reads TGTGCCACCCGGTTAGGAGGCTCCTACGAGCAGTACTTC. Its translation: CATRLGGSYEQYF.

This clone has only a few counts. The V and J genes are TRBV10-1 and TRBJ1-4; D is ambiguous. The V and J ends lost 0 bases and 5 bases respectively, with 1 base between them. Germline loops: CDR1 WNHNN, CDR2 SYGVQD (reference sequence). The CDR3 consists of 12 residues. The CDR3 sequence is CASSESNEKLFF. CDR3 DNA sequence: TGCGCCAGCAGTGAGTCGAATGAAAAACTGTTTTTT.

The CDR3 here is CASSPVGGGSNQPQHF. The CDR3 region has the DNA TGCGCCAGCAGCCCCGTAGGGGGCGGTAGCAATCAGCCCCAGCATTTT. The chain uses TRBV4-1 and TRBJ1-5; TRBD1 matches at 7 bases. V was clipped by 4 bases and J by 0 bases; unmatched bases: 6. Germline CDR1 reads MGHRA; CDR2 reads YSYEKL. This CDR3 comprises 16 residues.

The V call is TRBV28, the J call TRBJ2-1, with 11 bases lining up with TRBD2. CDR1 is MDHEN and CDR2 is SYDVKM in the germline V gene. Trimming cost V 7 bases and J 3 bases; bases outside gene matches: 5. The CDR3 spans 15 residues. CDR3 nucleotide sequence: TGTGCCAGCAAGATAGCGGGAGGGCTCTACAATGAGCAGTTCTTC. It encodes CASKIAGGLYNEQFF.

The rearrangement links TRBV9 to TRBJ2-3; 8 nucleotides align to TRBD2. V was clipped by 1 base and J by 8 bases; unmatched bases: 9. Germline CDR1 and CDR2: SGDLS and YYNGEE. The CDR3 spans 15 residues. CDR3 residues: CASSVSLAGVATQYF. The CDR3, as DNA: TGTGCCAGCAGCGTAAGTCTAGCGGGCGTGGCTACGCAGTATTTT.

V and J are TRBV7-2 and TRBJ2-1, with a weak D call TRBD2 (6 bases). The length of the CDR3 is 13 residues. Deletions cut 5 bases from V and 10 bases from J, with 15 bases between. Germline V gene sequence: CDR1 SGHTA, CDR2 FQGNSA. CDR3 nucleotide sequence: TGTGCCAGCAGCGTGGGACTTCTACTGGAGCAGTTCTTC. It yields the protein CASSVGLLLEQFF.

This clone was detected only once. The chain joins TRBV19 to TRBJ2-3, with D unclear. Germline values: CDR1 LNHDA, CDR2 SQIVND (reference sequence). The CDR3 sequence is 14 residues long. Trimming stripped 7 bases from V and 6 bases from J, with 17 bases between. The CDR3 sequence is CASTRRSEQDTQYF. In DNA form, the CDR3 reads TGTGCCAGTACAAGAAGATCAGAGCAGGATACGCAGTATTTT.

V usage is TRBV30 and J usage is TRBJ2-7; possibly TRBD1 or TRBD2 for D (6 bases each). CDR3 length equals 14 residues. V shed 0 bases and J shed 3 bases, with 12 bases lying between them. Germline values: CDR1 GTSNPN, CDR2 SVGIG (reference sequence). The CDR3 DNA reads TGTGCCTGGAGTGTAGGGGGGATGAGCTACGAGCAGTACTTC. Translation: CAWSVGGMSYEQYF.

V and J are TRBV2 and TRBJ1-1; the D is unclear. CDR1 is SNHLY, CDR2 FYNNEI, per germline. This CDR3 region has 12 residues. The V gene lost 7 bases and the J gene lost 3 bases, with 9 bases spanning the gap. This CDR3 is CASTGVDTEAFF. The CDR3 DNA sequence: TGTGCCAGCACTGGGGTGGACACTGAAGCTTTCTTT.

The chain recombines TRBV9 with TRBJ2-5; no reliable D call. Germline CDR1 is SGDLS and CDR2 is YYNGEE. This CDR3 contains 14 residues. V was clipped by 6 bases and J by 5 bases, with 17 bases between them. CDR3 bases: TGTGCCAGCAACCCGGCTCCCTGGTGGGAGACCCAGTACTTC. It is translated as CASNPAPWWETQYF.

The chain joins TRBV4-1 to TRBJ2-1; D is undetermined. In germline, CDR1 is MGHRA, CDR2 YSYEKL. V was clipped by 3 bases and J by 7 bases, with 13 bases between them. The CDR3 has 14 amino acids. The CDR3 is CASSHTPGENEQFF. CDR3 bases: TGCGCCAGCAGCCATACTCCCGGAGAGAATGAGCAGTTCTTC.

The chain carries TRBV19 and TRBJ2-3, with unresolved D. Germline loops: CDR1 LNHDA, CDR2 SQIVND (reference sequence). The CDR3 spans 13 residues. V lost 8 bases, J lost 6 bases, and 15 bases lay in between. The CDR3 DNA reads TGTGCCAGTGGGCCACAGCTAGGGGATACGCAGTATTTT. Translation gives CASGPQLGDTQYF.

The V and J genes are TRBV4-1 and TRBJ1-1; D is undetermined. CDR3 length equals 14 residues. V lost 0 bases and J 7 bases, leaving 12 bases between the germline ends. From germline, CDR1 is MGHRA and CDR2 YSYEKL. The CDR3, as DNA: TGCGCCAGCAGCCAAGATACCCCCGATGTTGAAGCTTTCTTT. Protein: CASSQDTPDVEAFF.

DNA for the CDR3: TGTGCCAGCAGTTACAGGACAGGGGGCACAGATACGCAGTATTTT. The encoded protein is CASSYRTGGTDTQYF. This sequence joins TRBV6-5 and TRBJ2-3; 9 nucleotides match TRBD1. J was trimmed by 1 base and V by 2 bases; bases with no gene match: 1. The CDR3 extends over 15 amino acids. Per germline, CDR1 MNHEY and CDR2 SVGAGI.

The rearrangement links TRBV10-2 to TRBJ2-5; TRBD1 agrees at 10 bases. The V gene end was trimmed by 6 bases and the J gene end by 4 bases; junction bases not matched to a gene: 2. The germline gives CDR1 WSHSY, CDR2 SAAADI. The CDR3 length is 13 residues. The CDR3 loop is CASRGQGRETQYF. As DNA, the CDR3 is TGCGCCAGCAGGGGACAGGGGAGAGAGACCCAGTACTTC.

This chain uses TRBV6-4 with TRBJ1-3; 9 nucleotides match TRBD1. The germline gives CDR1 MRHNA, CDR2 SNTAGT. V dropped 5 bases and J dropped 2; count of bases not matched to a gene: 4. CDR3 length equals 15 residues. CDR3 region: CASSLQGAPGNTIYF. For the CDR3, the DNA is TGTGCCAGCAGTCTACAGGGGGCGCCTGGAAACACCATATATTTT.

The rearrangement links TRBV6-1 to TRBJ1-3; tentatively, D is TRBD1 (6 bases). The V gene's germline CDR1 is MNHNS and CDR2 SASEGT. The V end was cut by 6 bases, the J end by 9 bases, with 15 bases between. This CDR3 has 13 amino acids. The chain's CDR3 is CASRPGQLTTIYF. The CDR3 nucleotides read TGTGCCAGCAGACCTGGACAGCTAACCACCATATATTTT.

This sequence joins TRBV5-4 and TRBJ2-1; D ambiguous. The length of the CDR3 is 14 residues. Germline V gives CDR1 SGHNT, CDR2 YYREEE (reference sequence). V lost 1 base and J 5 bases, leaving 10 bases between the germline ends. The CDR3 coding sequence is TGTGCCAGCAGCTTGCACGGAAGACACAATGAGCAGTTCTTC. Its protein product is CASSLHGRHNEQFF.